This paragraph covers one T cell receptor (beta chain) sequence. Antigen unknown. Once extracted for a subset, genomic DNA was divided evenly among several immunoSEQ plates. Roughly 27,000 T cell genomes, or about 300 ng DNA, went into replicate PCRs of unsorted PBMC. Profiled with immunoSEQ multiplex PCR; TCRdb holds only in-frame clones, not every one. The profile shows 450,000 to 500,000 clones, roughly 80% of them singletons. Healthy and HIV-negative, the adult donors had no recent acute infections or vaccinations. These data belong to a study of shared clonotypes between healthy human individuals. Study results and limitations: The study sampled only blood, and tissue repertoires likely differ.

The sample comprised PBMCs. The TCR comes from a middle-aged woman in good health. Some clones in this sample may be carry-over from other donors' samples.

The CDR3 loop is CASSLSWNQPQHF. The CDR3 DNA reads as TGTGCCAGCAGTTTAAGCTGGAATCAGCCCCAGCATTTT. The chain joins TRBV27 to TRBJ1-5; D remains unclear. The V and J ends lost 2 bases and 4 bases respectively, with 6 bases between them. The CDR3 covers 13 residues. Per the germline V gene, CDR1 is MNHEY and CDR2 is SMNVEV (reference sequence).